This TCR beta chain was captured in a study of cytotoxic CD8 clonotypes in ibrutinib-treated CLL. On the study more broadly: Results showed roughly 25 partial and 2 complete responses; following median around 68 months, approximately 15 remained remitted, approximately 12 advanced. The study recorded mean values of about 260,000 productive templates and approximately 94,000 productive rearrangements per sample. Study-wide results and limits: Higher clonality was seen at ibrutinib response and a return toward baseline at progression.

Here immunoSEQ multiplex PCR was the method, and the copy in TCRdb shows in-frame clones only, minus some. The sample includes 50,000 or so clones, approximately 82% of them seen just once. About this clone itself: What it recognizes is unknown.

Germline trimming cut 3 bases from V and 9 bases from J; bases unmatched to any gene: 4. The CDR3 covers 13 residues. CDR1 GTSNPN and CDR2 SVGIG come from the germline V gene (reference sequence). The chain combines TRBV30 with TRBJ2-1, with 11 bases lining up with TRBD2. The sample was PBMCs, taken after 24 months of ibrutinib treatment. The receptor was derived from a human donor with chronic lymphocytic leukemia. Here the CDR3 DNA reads TGTGCCTGGAGGCTAGCGGGAGGAGGTGAGCAGTTCTTC. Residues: CAWRLAGGGEQFF.